This T cell receptor beta chain was sequenced in a study of cytomegalovirus exposure and HLA in healthy donors. V shed 3 bases and J shed 7 bases, with 7 bases lying between them. The CDR3 covers 12 residues. Per germline, CDR1 SGDLS and CDR2 YYNGEE. Study-wide results and caveats: The later analysis indicated that the majority of CMV-associated TCR beta chains appeared HLA-restricted. Analyses of presence and absence presupposed an approximately uniform sequencing depth across donors.

PCR primers comprised 60 Vbeta and 13 Jbeta primers. The method was immunoSEQ multiplex PCR; TCRdb's version includes in-frame clones alone and lacks a portion of them. The table lists about 190,000 clones, 60% to 85% of them singletons. As concerns this clone: Its antigen is currently unknown.

This chain links TRBV9 with TRBJ1-4; D is ambiguous. Sequencing was carried out using PBMCs. This receptor was obtained from a woman aged 18-30 years in good health and CMV-seronegative. CDR3 sequence reads: CASSGGGEKLFF. As DNA, the CDR3 is TGTGCCAGCAGCGGGGGAGGTGAAAAACTGTTTTTT.